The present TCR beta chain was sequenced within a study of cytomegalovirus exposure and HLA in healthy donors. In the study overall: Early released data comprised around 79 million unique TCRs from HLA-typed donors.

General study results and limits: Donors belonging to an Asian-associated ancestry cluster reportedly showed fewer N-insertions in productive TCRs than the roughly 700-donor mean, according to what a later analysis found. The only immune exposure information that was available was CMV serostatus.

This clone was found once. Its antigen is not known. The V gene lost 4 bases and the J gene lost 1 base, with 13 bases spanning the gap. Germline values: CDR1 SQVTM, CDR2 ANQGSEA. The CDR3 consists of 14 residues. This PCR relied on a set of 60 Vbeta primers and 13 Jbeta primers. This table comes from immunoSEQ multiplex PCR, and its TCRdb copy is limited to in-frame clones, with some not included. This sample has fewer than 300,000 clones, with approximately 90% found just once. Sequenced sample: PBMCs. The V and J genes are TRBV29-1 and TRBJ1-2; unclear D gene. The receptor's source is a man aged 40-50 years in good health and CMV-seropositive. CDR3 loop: CSVVGGEVNYGYTF. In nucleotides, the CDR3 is TGCAGCGTTGTAGGAGGCGAGGTTAACTATGGCTACACCTTC.